This T cell receptor beta chain was observed in a study of beta chain features in type 1 diabetes. Study-level points and caveats: Shortening that was moderate but significant affected the TCRB CDR3s of Type 1 diabetes patients in all four CD4+ subsets.

Sequencing targeted expressed TCRB transcripts, as all isolated RNA had been reverse transcribed. Sequencing was performed with immunoSEQ multiplex PCR; in TCRdb, only in-frame clones are kept and a portion is missing. This sample has roughly 150,000 clones; approximately 8.8% occur once, and the top ten carry about 0.75%. Comment on this clone: Its antigen remains unknown.

Sequencing was carried out using central memory CD4+ T cells from blood. The receptor was derived from a woman in her 30s with type 1 diabetes.

CDR3 residues: CASTRTRSETQYF. CDR3 sequence (DNA): TGCGCCAGCACCAGGACTAGAAGCGAGACCCAGTACTTC. The V gene is TRBV5-1, the J gene TRBJ2-5; 7 bases align to TRBD2. The J segment lost 5 bases and the V segment lost 6 bases, leaving 7 bases of the junction unmatched. CDR1 is SGHRS and CDR2 is YFSETQ in the germline V gene. This CDR3 is 13 amino acids long.